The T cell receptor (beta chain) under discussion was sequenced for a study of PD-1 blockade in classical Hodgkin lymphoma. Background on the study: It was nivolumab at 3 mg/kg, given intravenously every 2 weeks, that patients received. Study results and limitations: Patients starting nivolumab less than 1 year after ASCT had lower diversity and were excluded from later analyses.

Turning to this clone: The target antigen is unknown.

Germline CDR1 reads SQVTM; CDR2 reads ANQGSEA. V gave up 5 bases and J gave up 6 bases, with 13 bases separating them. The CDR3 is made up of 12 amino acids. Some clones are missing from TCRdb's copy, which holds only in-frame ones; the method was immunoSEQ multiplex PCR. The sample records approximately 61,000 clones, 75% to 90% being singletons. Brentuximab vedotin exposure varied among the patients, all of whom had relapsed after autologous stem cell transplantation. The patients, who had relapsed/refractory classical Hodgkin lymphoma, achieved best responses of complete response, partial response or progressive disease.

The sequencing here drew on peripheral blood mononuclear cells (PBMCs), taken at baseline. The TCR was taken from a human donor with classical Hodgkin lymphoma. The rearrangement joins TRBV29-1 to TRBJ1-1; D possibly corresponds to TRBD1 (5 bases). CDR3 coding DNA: TGCAGCGTTATCCGGGGCGAGGCTGAAGCTTTCTTT. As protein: CSVIRGEAEAFF. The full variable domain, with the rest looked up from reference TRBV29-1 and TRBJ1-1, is SAVISQKPSRDICQRGTSLTIQCQVDSQVTMMFWYRQQPGQSLTLIATANQGSEATYESGFVIDKFPISRPNLTFSTLTVSNMSPEDSSIYLCSVIRGEAEAFFGQGTRLTVV.